This T cell receptor beta chain was sequenced during a study of T-cell memory formation after mild COVID-19. Points from the study as a whole: That cross-reactive memory joined was suggested by some responding clones appearing in pre-infection memory. Clones that shrank (day 15 to 85) were balanced CD4/CD8, whereas later expanders leaned CD4+.

MiXCR, applied by TCRdb to the 5' RACE reads, yields one record per CDR3 protein. The data hold hundreds of thousands of distinct CDR3 sequences, with roughly 18% observed a single time. This clonotype has only a few counts. Its cognate antigen is unknown. Germline V gene data show CDR1 as SGHTA and CDR2 as FQGNSA. This CDR3 is 17 amino acids long. Trimming took 2 bases from V and 3 from J; bases not matched to a gene: 10. This TCR came from an adult woman who had mild COVID-19 (a few samples of this study predate the infection). Cell type and time point are not known. Material: PBMCs or a T cell subset sorted from them (not recorded which). The chain couples TRBV7-2 to TRBJ2-5, with 9 bases lining up with TRBD2. CDR3 DNA: TGTGCCAGCAGCTTAAGTCTTCTCGCTAGCGGGGAAGAGACCCAGTACTTC. Translation gives CASSLSLLASGEETQYF.